Listed below are T cell receptor beta chains from one sample, sequenced in a study of vaccination and CD4 T cells after COVID-19. From the PCR reads, TCRdb called clonotypes with MiXCR, one entry per CDR3 protein. The data contain approximately 15,000 distinct CDR3 sequences, less than 70% of them seen just once; the ten biggest clones take up around 4%. Antigens of these TCRs are unknown. Sequenced here: CD4+ T cells from blood, cultured in vitro, sampled before SARS-CoV-2 vaccination. Receptors were obtained from a human donor who had recovered from COVID-19. The CDR3 runs from the conserved cysteine through the conserved F or W. A D gene is named only where the DNA matches it firmly. The size entry is marked missing in some rows and otherwise reads once, few, many or a size class.

TRBV12-3/TRBV12-4	TRBJ2-2	-	-	CASWENTGELFF	TGTGCCAGTTGGGAGAACACCGGGGAGCTGTTTTTT
TRBV10-2	TRBJ1-1	TRBD1	few	CASSGGQGNSHTEAFF	TGCGCCAGCAGTGGAGGACAGGGGAATTCGCACACTGAAGCTTTCTTT
TRBV20-1	TRBJ1-5	-	-	CSASRPRGNPRHNQPQHF	TGCAGTGCTAGTAGGCCCAGGGGCAACCCAAGGCACAATCAGCCCCAGCATTTT
TRBV6-5	TRBJ2-7	-	-	CASSYKRPRVFIYEQYF	TGTGCCAGCAGTTACAAACGGCCCCGGGTGTTCATCTACGAGCAGTACTTC
TRBV20-1	TRBJ1-1	-	-	CSAKKGLPEAFF	TGCAGTGCTAAAAAGGGTTTACCTGAAGCTTTCTTT
TRBV6-2/TRBV6-3	TRBJ2-6	TRBD1	-	CASSYDMGGQGRSGANVLTF	TGTGCCAGCAGTTACGATATGGGGGGACAGGGACGCTCTGGGGCCAACGTCCTGACTTTC
TRBV27	TRBJ1-1	TRBD1	-	CASRRTGENTEAFF	TGTGCCAGCAGAAGGACAGGGGAGAACACTGAAGCTTTCTTT
TRBV10-3	TRBJ1-1	TRBD1	few	CAIREQGAPNTEAFF	TGTGCCATCAGAGAACAGGGGGCACCGAACACTGAAGCTTTCTTT
TRBV6-1	TRBJ1-6	-	-	CASSADFMSSYNSPLHF	TGTGCCAGCAGTGCCGACTTCATGAGCTCCTATAATTCACCCCTCCACTTT
TRBV7-2	TRBJ2-1	-	-	CASSLALGGANEQFF	TGTGCCAGCAGCTTAGCCTTAGGGGGGGCCAATGAGCAGTTCTTC
TRBV7-2	TRBJ2-5	TRBD2	few	CASSSRRSSGGDQETQYF	TGTGCCAGCAGCTCCCGACGGTCTAGCGGGGGGGACCAAGAGACCCAGTACTTC
TRBV6-1	TRBJ1-6	-	-	CASSTTGRGSPLHF	TGTGCCAGCAGCACGACGGGGAGGGGTTCACCCCTCCACTTT
TRBV6-1	TRBJ1-4	-	-	CASSTYEVGKLFF	TGTGCCAGCAGTACTTACGAGGTTGGAAAACTGTTTTTT
TRBV6-1	TRBJ2-7	-	few	CASSIDSTTAYEQYF	TGTGCCAGCAGTATTGACTCCACAACGGCCTACGAGCAGTACTTC
TRBV7-2	TRBJ1-5	-	-	CASSPDHVNQPQHF	TGTGCCAGCAGCCCCGACCACGTCAATCAGCCCCAGCATTTT
TRBV6-2/TRBV6-3	TRBJ2-1	TRBD2	-	CASSQRRGGYYEQFF	TGTGCCAGCAGTCAACGGCGGGGGGGCTACTATGAGCAGTTCTTC
TRBV29-1	TRBJ2-7	TRBD2	-	CSVEGWGGVTYEQYF	TGCAGCGTTGAAGGGTGGGGAGGGGTAACCTACGAGCAGTACTTC
TRBV4-1	TRBJ1-2	TRBD1	-	CASSQTQDRGPYGYTF	TGCGCCAGCAGCCAGACCCAGGACAGGGGGCCTTATGGCTACACCTTC
TRBV9	TRBJ2-5	-	-	CASSVNRGGETQYF	TGTGCCAGCAGCGTAAACAGGGGGGGAGAGACCCAGTACTTC
TRBV20-1	TRBJ2-3	-	-	CSARSGGGTDRGTDTQYF	TGCAGTGCTAGAAGTGGTGGGGGAACAGACCGAGGCACAGATACGCAGTATTTT
TRBV7-8	TRBJ1-1	-	-	CASSPTIIQSEAFF	TGTGCCAGCAGCCCTACGATTATACAATCTGAAGCTTTCTTT
TRBV24-1	TRBJ2-1	TRBD2	once	CATSDLSGRASEQFF	TGTGCCACCAGTGATTTGAGCGGGAGGGCCAGTGAGCAGTTCTTC
TRBV2	TRBJ1-1	-	few	CASDMGTNTEAFF	TGTGCCAGCGATATGGGGACGAACACTGAAGCTTTCTTT
TRBV27	TRBJ1-2	-	once	CASRRTGDYGYTF	TGTGCCAGCAGACGAACGGGGGACTATGGCTACACCTTC
TRBV7-9	TRBJ2-2	-	-	CASTTRGGSGELFF	TGTGCCAGCACCACTCGGGGAGGTTCCGGGGAGCTGTTTTTT
TRBV28	TRBJ2-3	TRBD2	-	CASSLPAGVGTDTQYF	TGTGCCAGCAGTTTACCAGCGGGAGTTGGTACAGATACGCAGTATTTT
TRBV19	TRBJ2-1	TRBD2	-	CASSMASGVSYNEQFF	TGTGCCAGTAGTATGGCTAGCGGAGTCTCCTACAATGAGCAGTTCTTC
TRBV24-1	TRBJ2-5	-	few	CATIYAGELFQETQYF	TGTGCCACCATTTACGCAGGGGAGCTGTTCCAAGAGACCCAGTACTTC
TRBV6-1	TRBJ1-6	-	few	CASSAGINSPLHF	TGTGCCAGCAGTGCTGGAATTAATTCACCCCTCCACTTT
TRBV14	TRBJ2-5	-	-	CASSRNLRAGAKETQYF	TGTGCCAGCAGCAGAAATCTCCGGGCGGGGGCGAAAGAGACCCAGTACTTC
TRBV14	TRBJ2-7	-	-	CASSQDSVYEQYF	TGTGCCAGCAGCCAAGACTCTGTTTACGAGCAGTACTTC
TRBV28	TRBJ2-7	-	few	CASTHTSGQRAEQYF	TGTGCCAGCACCCATACGAGTGGGCAGCGGGCCGAGCAGTACTTC
TRBV7-9	TRBJ2-2	-	few	CASSPPGTAATGELFF	TGTGCCAGCAGCCCACCCGGGACTGCGGCCACCGGGGAGCTGTTTTTT
TRBV6-1	TRBJ2-7	TRBD1	-	CASRRQGRYEQYF	TGTGCCAGCAGACGACAGGGGAGGTACGAGCAGTACTTC
TRBV7-3	TRBJ2-5	-	-	CASSPDFSRETQYF	TGTGCCAGCAGCCCCGATTTCTCCCGAGAGACCCAGTACTTC
TRBV28	TRBJ1-5	TRBD1	-	CAAKDRGFDQPQHF	TGTGCCGCAAAGGACAGGGGGTTTGATCAGCCCCAGCATTTT
TRBV7-6	TRBJ2-5	TRBD2	-	CASSLVPSGRETQYF	TGTGCCAGCAGCTTAGTGCCTAGCGGACGAGAGACCCAGTACTTC
TRBV19	TRBJ1-6	-	few	CATSRTADNSPLHF	TGTGCTACTTCCAGGACGGCCGATAATTCACCCCTCCACTTT
TRBV7-9	TRBJ2-3	-	-	CASSKDRDRFTDTQYF	TGTGCCAGCAGCAAAGACCGGGACCGGTTCACAGATACGCAGTATTTT
TRBV19	TRBJ1-1	TRBD1	-	CASRKGLGQGNTEAFF	TGTGCCAGTAGAAAGGGGCTCGGACAGGGGAACACTGAAGCTTTCTTT
TRBV5-6	TRBJ1-2	-	few	CASSSVDTSTYGYTF	TGTGCCAGCAGCTCGGTGGACACCTCTACCTATGGCTACACCTTC
TRBV27	TRBJ2-5	-	-	CASRGQGGQETQYF	TGTGCCAGCAGGGGGCAGGGTGGGCAAGAGACCCAGTACTTC
TRBV6-2/TRBV6-3	TRBJ1-5	-	few	CASSLANQPQHF	TGTGCCAGCAGTTTGGCTAATCAGCCCCAGCATTTT
TRBV10-3	TRBJ1-5	-	-	CAISESIVHDSNQPQHF	TGTGCCATCAGTGAGTCTATTGTACATGATAGCAATCAGCCCCAGCATTTT
TRBV10-3	TRBJ2-1	TRBD2	-	CAIRRLSSGRSQTTYNEQFF	TGTGCCATCAGACGATTATCTAGCGGGAGGTCTCAAACCACCTACAATGAGCAGTTCTTC
TRBV27	TRBJ2-7	-	-	CASSSPTRRVGEQYF	TGTGCCAGCAGTTCACCGACCCGCAGGGTGGGCGAGCAGTACTTC
TRBV6-2/TRBV6-3	TRBJ1-1	TRBD1	-	CASSSRQGANTEAFF	TGTGCCAGCAGTTCAAGACAGGGGGCTAACACTGAAGCTTTCTTT
TRBV12-5	TRBJ2-5	TRBD2	-	CASARSQAGARETQYF	TGTGCTAGTGCCCGAAGCCAAGCGGGGGCAAGGGAGACCCAGTACTTC
TRBV15	TRBJ2-7	TRBD2	few	CATSREGLAYEQYF	TGTGCCACCAGCAGAGAAGGACTAGCGTACGAGCAGTACTTC
TRBV27	TRBJ1-5	-	-	CASRDSSFSNQPQHF	TGTGCCAGCAGGGACAGTTCCTTTAGCAATCAGCCCCAGCATTTT
TRBV7-3	TRBJ2-2	-	once	CASSPQWEPGAGELFF	TGTGCCAGCAGCCCTCAATGGGAGCCCGGAGCCGGGGAGCTGTTTTTT
TRBV4-2	TRBJ1-2	-	few	CASSQGGTQLLEGYTF	TGTGCCAGCAGCCAAGGTGGAACGCAGCTCCTCGAGGGCTACACCTTC
TRBV6-1	TRBJ2-7	-	once	CASMGGYEQYF	TGTGCCAGCATGGGCGGGTACGAGCAGTACTTC
TRBV11-2	TRBJ1-2	-	few	CASSLGASRGYGYTF	TGTGCCAGCAGCTTAGGGGCATCGAGAGGGTATGGCTACACCTTC
TRBV7-9	TRBJ2-1	-	-	CASSLVGGRSYNEQFF	TGTGCCAGCAGCTTAGTTGGGGGCCGCTCCTACAATGAGCAGTTCTTC
TRBV6-2/TRBV6-3	TRBJ1-5	-	-	CASSYNLPVRDRPQHF	TGTGCCAGCAGTTACAACTTGCCGGTCAGGGATCGACCCCAGCATTTT
TRBV15	TRBJ1-2	TRBD1	few	CATSREARGYSNYGYTF	TGTGCCACCAGCAGAGAGGCCAGGGGGTATTCTAACTATGGCTACACCTTC
TRBV19	TRBJ2-2	TRBD2	-	CASSGRSGRGDTGELFF	TGTGCCAGTAGTGGCCGTAGCGGGAGAGGGGACACCGGGGAGCTGTTTTTT
TRBV6-1	TRBJ2-1	-	once	CASSEEGVSYNEQFF	TGTGCCAGCAGTGAAGAGGGGGTCTCCTACAATGAGCAGTTCTTC